A selection of T cell receptor beta chains follows, all from one sample in a study of PD-1 blockade in mismatch repair-deficient tumors. Data came from immunoSEQ multiplex PCR; TCRdb stores just in-frame clones and leaves some out. The table records roughly 120,000 clones, roughly 80% of them present only once. The sample was peripheral blood, taken 60 weeks after starting pembrolizumab. The source is an adult with mismatch repair-deficient cancer. Each CDR3 is given with its conserved first and last residue. Each record gives: CDR3 length, V gene, CDR3 protein.

>14|TRBV19
CASSQVSGANVLTF
>17|TRBV4-1
CASSREYTGQSYNEQFF
>15|TRBV7-3
CASSLRGGSSYEQYF
>16|TRBV30
CAWAAGWGGNNQPQHF
>13|TRBV25-1
CASSDPFGGTQYF
>13|TRBV9
CASSVTDAHEQYF
>14|TRBV27
CASSLIGSTGELFF
>13|TRBV5-1
CASLPDSNTEAFF
>14|TRBV30
CAWSGRGAGYGYTF
>16|TRBV14
CASSRTSGSSYNEQFF
>14|TRBV27
CASSSRLSQETQYF
>15|TRBV7-8
CASSSIESSYNEQFF
>15|TRBV27
CASRQGQRNTGELFF
>13|TRBV5-1
CASMRRTGYEQYF
>15|TRBV6-6
CASSYSGDRNQPQHF
>16|TRBV6-6
CASRTSRDLSNQPQHF
>18|TRBV7-6
CASSLVVTKTYSNQPQHF
>15|TRBV19
CASSIELRPVDIQYF
>16|TRBV19
CASSWDSRYSGNTIYF
>15|TRBV7-3
CASSLSSGAAHEQFF
>15|TRBV6-5
CASSPDQDSFYGYTF
>13|TRBV7-8
CASNMDRSYEQYF
>15|TRBV7-9
CASSVLESYQGTQYF
>11|TRBV30
CAWSVLFGYTF
>17|TRBV12-5
CASGPYTGTSGSNEQFF
>16|TRBV7-9
CASSYLAGGTTDTQYF
>14|TRBV7-3
CASSPQGVAGELFF
>16|TRBV4-3
CASSQDEATYNSPLHF
>15|TRBV2
CASRVRQASNYGYTF
>14|TRBV11-2
CASSSSGTRETQYF
>16|TRBV11-3
CASSPWGDVGTDTQYF
>14|TRBV9
CASSVVAGNTEAFF
>13|TRBV29-1
CSVPGEDSYEQYF
>16|TRBV7-2
CASSLEIWGGNTEAFF
>16|TRBV7-9
CASSLRGQANTGELFF
>14|TRBV29-1
CSVDTGRATNEQFF
>12|TRBV9
CASSVVEGEAFF
>15|TRBV6-5
CASRPSQGAGQPQHF
>16|TRBV7-6
CASSRGLGLAKNIQYF
>15|TRBV11-3
CASSLVAGWNGELFF
>15|TRBV4-1
CASSQGLAGAYEQYF
>17|TRBV9
CASSVARERGSYNEQFF
>16|TRBV21-1
CASSTPGGWSYNEQFF
>13|TRBV29-1
CSVPSQGNTEAFF
>15|TRBV9
CASSGLGERGYEQYF